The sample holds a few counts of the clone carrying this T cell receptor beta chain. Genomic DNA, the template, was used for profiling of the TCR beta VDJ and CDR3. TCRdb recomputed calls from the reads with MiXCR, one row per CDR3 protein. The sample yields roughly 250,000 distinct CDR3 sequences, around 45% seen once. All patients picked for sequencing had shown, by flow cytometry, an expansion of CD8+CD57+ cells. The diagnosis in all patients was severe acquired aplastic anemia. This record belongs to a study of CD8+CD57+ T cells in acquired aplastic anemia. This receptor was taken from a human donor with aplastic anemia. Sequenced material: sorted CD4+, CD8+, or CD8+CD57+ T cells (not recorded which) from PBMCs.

The CDR3: CASSFFVTGGVVVDTEAFF. In nucleotides, the CDR3 is TGTGCCAGCAGTTTTTTTGTAACAGGGGGCGTGGTGGTGGACACTGAAGCTTTCTTT. The V gene is TRBV12-3 or TRBV12-4, the J gene TRBJ1-1; TRBD1 matches at 9 bases. The CDR3 is made up of 19 amino acids. V lost 3 bases to trimming and J lost 3 bases; unmatched junction nucleotides: 17.